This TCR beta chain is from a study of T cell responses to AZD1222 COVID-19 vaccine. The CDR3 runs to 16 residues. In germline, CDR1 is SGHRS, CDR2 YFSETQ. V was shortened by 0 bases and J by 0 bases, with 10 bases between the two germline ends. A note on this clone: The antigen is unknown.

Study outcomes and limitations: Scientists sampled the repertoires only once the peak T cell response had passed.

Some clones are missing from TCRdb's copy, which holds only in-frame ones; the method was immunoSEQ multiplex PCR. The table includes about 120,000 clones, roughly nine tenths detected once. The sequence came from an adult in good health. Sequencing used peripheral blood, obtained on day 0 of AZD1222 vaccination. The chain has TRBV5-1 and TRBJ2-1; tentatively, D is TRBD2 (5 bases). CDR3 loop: CASSLASRSSYNEQFF. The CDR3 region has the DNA TGCGCCAGCAGCTTGGCTAGCCGTTCCTCCTACAATGAGCAGTTCTTC.